The subject of this entry is one T cell receptor (beta chain). Its cognate antigen is unknown. Germline V gene data show CDR1 as LGHNA and CDR2 as YNFKEQ. The CDR3 extends over 12 amino acids. V dropped 0 bases and J dropped 7 bases, with 6 bases sitting between them. The data were obtained in a study of cytomegalovirus exposure and HLA in healthy donors. Study-wide points: Previous analysis showed most TCR beta V segments were productive about 90% or about 30% of the time.

Primers: 60 Vbeta forward and 13 Jbeta reverse. TCRdb keeps only in-frame clones here, not all; method: immunoSEQ multiplex PCR. Here the sample spans around 86,000 clones, under 9% being singletons. The rearrangement uses TRBV4-2 and TRBJ1-1, with D tentatively TRBD1 (5 bases). The sequence came from a man in his fifties or sixties in good health and CMV-seronegative. Sequencing used PBMCs. CDR3 protein: CASSQEGGEAFF. CDR3 coding DNA: TGTGCCAGCAGCCAAGAGGGGGGTGAAGCTTTCTTT.